A selection of T cell receptor beta chains follows, all from one sample in a study of CD8+CD57+ T cells in acquired aplastic anemia. In TCRdb, the reads were re-called with MiXCR into one record per CDR3 protein. There are roughly 240,000 distinct CDR3 sequences in the sample; around 43% occur only once, and about 8.3% lies in the top ten. Sequenced: sorted CD4+, CD8+, or CD8+CD57+ T cells (not recorded which) from PBMCs. The receptor source for this set is a human donor with aplastic anemia. CDR3s include the opening cysteine and the closing phenylalanine or tryptophan. Each record gives: V gene, J gene, D gene, clone size, CDR3 protein, CDR3 DNA. A D gene is named only where the DNA matches it firmly. Expanded clones get a size class; other rows say once, few or many, or leave the size out.

V gene: TRBV4-1
J gene: TRBJ2-1
D gene: .
clone size: few
CDR3 protein: CASMAGADSYNEQFF
CDR3 DNA: TGCGCCAGCATGGCGGGCGCAGATTCCTACAATGAGCAGTTCTTC

V gene: TRBV9
J gene: TRBJ2-7
D gene: .
clone size: many
CDR3 protein: CASSGANSYEQYF
CDR3 DNA: TGTGCCAGCAGCGGCGCTAATTCCTACGAGCAGTACTTC

V gene: TRBV30
J gene: TRBJ1-2
D gene: .
clone size: .
CDR3 protein: CAWSGGANYGYTF
CDR3 DNA: TGTGCCTGGAGCGGGGGCGCTAACTATGGCTACACCTTC

V gene: TRBV29-1
J gene: TRBJ1-2
D gene: .
clone size: .
CDR3 protein: CSVGDGGDYGCTF
CDR3 DNA: .

V gene: TRBV2
J gene: TRBJ2-7
D gene: .
clone size: many
CDR3 protein: CASSQPQGGDEQYF
CDR3 DNA: TGTGCCAGCTCCCAACCTCAGGGTGGCGACGAGCAGTACTTC

V gene: TRBV14
J gene: TRBJ2-3
D gene: TRBD2
clone size: many
CDR3 protein: CASSLHAGGWDTQYF
CDR3 DNA: TGTGCCAGCAGCCTCCACGCGGGAGGATGGGATACGCAGTATTTT

V gene: TRBV7-9
J gene: TRBJ2-3
D gene: .
clone size: .
CDR3 protein: CASSLGPGSDTQYF
CDR3 DNA: TGTGCCAGCAGCTTAGGGCCGGGTTCAGATACGCAGTATTTT

V gene: TRBV6-1
J gene: TRBJ1-5
D gene: .
clone size: .
CDR3 protein: CASTTTGSQPQHF
CDR3 DNA: TGTGCCAGCACCACCACAGGGAGTCAGCCCCAGCATTTT

V gene: TRBV30
J gene: TRBJ2-1
D gene: .
clone size: .
CDR3 protein: CAWSFSGEQFF
CDR3 DNA: TGTGCCTGGAGCTTCTCGGGTGAGCAGTTCTTC

V gene: TRBV20-1
J gene: TRBJ2-7
D gene: .
clone size: .
CDR3 protein: CSASGGVSSYEQYF
CDR3 DNA: TGCAGTGCTAGTGGGGGAGTGAGCTCCTACGAGCAGTACTTC

V gene: TRBV5-1
J gene: TRBJ1-1
D gene: .
clone size: .
CDR3 protein: CASSSLMIGQRNTEAFF
CDR3 DNA: TGCGCCAGCAGCTCCCTAATGATCGGACAGAGGAACACTGAAGCTTTCTTT

V gene: TRBV6-1
J gene: TRBJ1-1
D gene: .
clone size: .
CDR3 protein: CASRLTFGGDTEAFF
CDR3 DNA: TGTGCCAGCAGATTGACCTTTGGTGGGGACACTGAAGCTTTCTTT

V gene: TRBV7-6
J gene: TRBJ2-5
D gene: TRBD2
clone size: many
CDR3 protein: CASSLLGRGGRETQYF
CDR3 DNA: TGTGCCAGCAGCTTATTGGGACGGGGGGGCCGTGAGACCCAGTACTTC

V gene: TRBV7-2
J gene: TRBJ2-7
D gene: TRBD2
clone size: few
CDR3 protein: CASSSRTSGGMYEQYF
CDR3 DNA: TGTGCCAGCAGCTCCCGGACTAGCGGGGGTATGTACGAGCAGTACTTC

V gene: TRBV20-1
J gene: TRBJ2-7
D gene: TRBD1
clone size: .
CDR3 protein: CNAGRQGRSYEQYF
CDR3 DNA: TGCAATGCGGGTAGACAGGGGAGAAGCTACGAGCAGTACTTC

V gene: TRBV7-9
J gene: TRBJ1-6
D gene: TRBD1
clone size: many
CDR3 protein: CASSFDGQASPLHF
CDR3 DNA: TGTGCCAGCAGCTTCGATGGACAGGCTTCACCCCTCCACTTT

V gene: TRBV12-5
J gene: TRBJ1-2
D gene: .
clone size: many
CDR3 protein: CASGQDGRNYGYTF
CDR3 DNA: TGTGCTAGTGGACAGGACGGTAGGAACTATGGCTACACCTTC

V gene: TRBV24-1
J gene: TRBJ2-1
D gene: TRBD2
clone size: few
CDR3 protein: CATSAPTGTSGSRNYNEQFF
CDR3 DNA: TGTGCCACCAGTGCCCCCACCGGGACTAGCGGGAGTCGGAACTACAATGAGCAGTTCTTC

V gene: TRBV7-6
J gene: TRBJ2-7
D gene: TRBD2
clone size: many
CDR3 protein: CASTRGEGGNEQYF
CDR3 DNA: TGTGCCAGCACCCGCGGCGAGGGAGGGAACGAGCAGTACTTC

V gene: TRBV20-1
J gene: TRBJ1-2
D gene: .
clone size: few
CDR3 protein: CSATGTETLYGYTF
CDR3 DNA: TGCAGTGCGACCGGGACCGAGACTCTCTATGGCTACACCTTC

V gene: TRBV7-9
J gene: TRBJ1-1
D gene: .
clone size: .
CDR3 protein: CASSTGGRSKAFF
CDR3 DNA: TGTGCCAGCAGCACCGGGGGACGGAGCAAAGCTTTCTTT

V gene: TRBV15
J gene: TRBJ2-1
D gene: .
clone size: .
CDR3 protein: CATSSAQFFQQFF
CDR3 DNA: TGTGCCACCAGCAGTGCCCAGTTTTTCCAGCAGTTCTTC

V gene: TRBV29-1
J gene: TRBJ1-1
D gene: .
clone size: many
CDR3 protein: CSVVEGGNTEAFF
CDR3 DNA: TGCAGCGTTGTGGAAGGAGGGAACACTGAAGCTTTCTTT

V gene: TRBV4-1
J gene: TRBJ2-2
D gene: .
clone size: .
CDR3 protein: CASSPRDTYTGELSF
CDR3 DNA: TGCGCCAGCAGCCCCCGGGACACATACACCGGGGAGCTGTCTTTT

V gene: TRBV24-1
J gene: TRBJ1-2
D gene: .
clone size: .
CDR3 protein: CATSDTDFDGYTF
CDR3 DNA: TGTGCCACCAGTGATACAGATTTTGATGGCTACACCTTC

V gene: TRBV19
J gene: TRBJ2-7
D gene: .
clone size: .
CDR3 protein: CASSPRGGTYEQYF
CDR3 DNA: TGTGCCAGTAGCCCGAGGGGGGGCACCTACGAGCAGTACTTC

V gene: TRBV3-1
J gene: TRBJ2-7
D gene: .
clone size: many
CDR3 protein: CASSQGQSPPYEQYF
CDR3 DNA: TGTGCCAGCAGCCAAGGGCAGTCCCCCCCATACGAGCAGTACTTC

V gene: TRBV20-1
J gene: TRBJ2-7
D gene: .
clone size: .
CDR3 protein: CSARAPGLVEQYF
CDR3 DNA: TGCAGTGCTAGAGCCCCAGGGTTGGTCGAGCAGTACTTC

V gene: TRBV12-3/TRBV12-4
J gene: TRBJ2-7
D gene: TRBD1
clone size: many
CDR3 protein: CASSWDRVGEQYF
CDR3 DNA: TGTGCCAGCAGTTGGGACAGGGTCGGCGAGCAGTACTTC

V gene: TRBV7-6
J gene: TRBJ2-3
D gene: .
clone size: many
CDR3 protein: CASSLRGKDQDTQYF
CDR3 DNA: TGTGCCAGCAGCTTAAGGGGAAAGGATCAAGATACGCAGTATTTT

V gene: TRBV6-5
J gene: TRBJ1-2
D gene: .
clone size: .
CDR3 protein: CASSEGSGYTF
CDR3 DNA: TGTGCCAGCAGCGAAGGTAGTGGCTACACCTTC

V gene: TRBV7-9
J gene: TRBJ1-2
D gene: TRBD1
clone size: .
CDR3 protein: CASSRTGGYGYTF
CDR3 DNA: TGTGCCAGCAGCCGGACAGGGGGCTATGGCTACACCTTC

V gene: TRBV15
J gene: TRBJ1-2
D gene: TRBD1
clone size: .
CDR3 protein: CATSRAGQAANYGYTF
CDR3 DNA: TGTGCCACCAGCAGGGCAGGACAGGCCGCTAACTATGGCTACACCTTC

V gene: TRBV2
J gene: TRBJ2-1
D gene: .
clone size: once
CDR3 protein: CASSPPDGSHNEQFF
CDR3 DNA: TGTGCCAGCTCACCACCGGACGGGAGCCACAATGAGCAGTTCTTC

V gene: TRBV9
J gene: TRBJ2-3
D gene: TRBD2
clone size: few
CDR3 protein: CASSPPSGGVIDEQYF
CDR3 DNA: TGCGCCAGCAGCCCACCCAGCGGGGGCGTCATCGATGAGCAGTATTTT

V gene: TRBV6-6
J gene: TRBJ2-5
D gene: .
clone size: many
CDR3 protein: CASILGVGETQYF
CDR3 DNA: TGTGCCAGTATTCTAGGGGTGGGAGAGACCCAGTACTTC

V gene: TRBV25-1
J gene: TRBJ2-3
D gene: .
clone size: once
CDR3 protein: CASRRGTLGDTQYF
CDR3 DNA: TGTGCCAGCAGGAGGGGGACACTTGGAGATACGCAGTATTTT

V gene: TRBV19
J gene: TRBJ1-1
D gene: TRBD1
clone size: .
CDR3 protein: CASSPGQYTEAFF
CDR3 DNA: TGTGCCAGTAGTCCGGGACAGTACACTGAAGCTTTCTTT

V gene: TRBV6-1
J gene: TRBJ1-1
D gene: .
clone size: many
CDR3 protein: CASSEPGSSTEAFF
CDR3 DNA: TGTGCCAGCAGTGAGCCAGGGTCCTCGACTGAAGCTTTCTTT

V gene: TRBV2
J gene: TRBJ1-5
D gene: TRBD1
clone size: .
CDR3 protein: CASKGGGSNQPQHF
CDR3 DNA: TGTGCCAGCAAAGGGGGCGGTAGCAATCAGCCCCAGCATTTT